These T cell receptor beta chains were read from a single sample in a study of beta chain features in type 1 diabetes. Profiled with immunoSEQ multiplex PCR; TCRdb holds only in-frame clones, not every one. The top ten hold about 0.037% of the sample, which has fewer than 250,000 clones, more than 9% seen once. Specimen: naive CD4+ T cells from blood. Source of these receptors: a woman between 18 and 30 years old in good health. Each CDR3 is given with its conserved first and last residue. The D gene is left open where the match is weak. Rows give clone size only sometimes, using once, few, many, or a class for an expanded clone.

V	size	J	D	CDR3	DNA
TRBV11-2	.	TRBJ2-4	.	CASTVLGAGNIQYF	TGTGCCAGCACCGTACTCGGAGCGGGAAACATTCAGTACTTC
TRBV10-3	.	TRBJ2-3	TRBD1	CAISLTGRTSDTQYF	TGTGCCATCAGTCTGACAGGGAGAACATCAGATACGCAGTATTTT
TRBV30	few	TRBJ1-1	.	CAWRRGSSEAFF	TGTGCCTGGAGGCGGGGGAGCTCTGAAGCTTTCTTT
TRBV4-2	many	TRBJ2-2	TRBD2	CASSQVGGGGELFF	TGTGCCAGCAGCCAAGTCGGCGGGGGCGGGGAGCTGTTTTTT
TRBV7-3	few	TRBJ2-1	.	CASSPDSGYNEQFF	TGTGCCAGCAGCCCCGACTCGGGGTACAATGAGCAGTTCTTC
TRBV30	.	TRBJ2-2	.	CASRRLTSTGELFF	TGTGCCTCGCGGCGTCTTACTTCCACCGGGGAGCTGTTTTTT
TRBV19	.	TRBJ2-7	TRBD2	CASSPSMGGVSSYEQYF	TGTGCCAGTAGCCCTTCCATGGGGGGGGTAAGCTCCTACGAGCAGTACTTC
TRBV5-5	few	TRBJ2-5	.	CASSLGVRETQYF	TGTGCCAGCAGCTTAGGGGTTCGAGAGACCCAGTACTTC
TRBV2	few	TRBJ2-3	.	CASSVEGTDTQYF	TGTGCCAGCAGTGTAGAGGGAACGGATACGCAGTATTTT
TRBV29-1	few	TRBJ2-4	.	CSVILRGIGNIQYF	TGCAGCGTTATTCTAAGGGGAATAGGAAACATTCAGTACTTC
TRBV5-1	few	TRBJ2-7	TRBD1	CASSNAGTGDYEQYF	TGCGCCAGCAGCAACGCCGGGACAGGGGACTACGAGCAGTACTTC
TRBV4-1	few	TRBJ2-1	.	CASSQRLGGSGNEQFF	TGCGCCAGCAGCCAGAGACTAGGGGGCTCGGGGAATGAGCAGTTCTTC
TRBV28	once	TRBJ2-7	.	CASSITAGAKSSYEQYF	TGTGCCAGCAGCATAACGGCGGGGGCCAAAAGCTCCTACGAGCAGTACTTC
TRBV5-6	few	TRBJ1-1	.	CASTNLGGGNTEAFF	TGTGCCAGCACCAACCTCGGGGGAGGGAACACTGAAGCTTTCTTT
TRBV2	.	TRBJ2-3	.	CASRAGAQSTDTQYF	TGTGCCAGCAGGGCAGGGGCCCAAAGCACAGATACGCAGTATTTT
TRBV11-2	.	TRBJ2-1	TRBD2	CASSPSVGGGSYNEQFF	TGTGCCAGCAGCCCTAGTGTCGGGGGAGGGTCCTACAATGAGCAGTTCTTC
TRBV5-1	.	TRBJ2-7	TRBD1	CASSLARSGTGWAEQYF	TGCGCCAGCAGCTTGGCCAGGAGTGGGACAGGGTGGGCCGAGCAGTACTTC
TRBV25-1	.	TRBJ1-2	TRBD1	CASSDQPLLTGLVGYTF	TGTGCCAGCAGTGACCAACCCCTTTTGACAGGGTTGGTAGGCTACACCTTC
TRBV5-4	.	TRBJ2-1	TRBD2	CASSQGTSEYNEQFF	TGTGCCAGCAGCCAGGGGACTAGCGAGTACAATGAGCAGTTCTTC
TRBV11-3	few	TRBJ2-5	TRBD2	CASSLGGLAGGRETQYF	TGTGCCAGCAGCTTAGGTGGACTAGCGGGGGGACGAGAGACCCAGTACTTC
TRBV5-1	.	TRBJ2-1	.	CASSSGDFHNEQFF	TGCGCCAGCAGCTCCGGGGACTTCCACAATGAGCAGTTCTTC
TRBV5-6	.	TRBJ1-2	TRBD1	CASRPQGAHGYTF	TGTGCCAGCAGGCCCCAGGGGGCGCATGGCTACACCTTC
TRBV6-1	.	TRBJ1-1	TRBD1	CASSRTGGTEAFF	TGTGCCAGCAGTCGGACAGGGGGCACTGAAGCTTTCTTT
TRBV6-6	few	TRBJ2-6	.	CASMGVSGANVLTF	TGTGCCAGCATGGGAGTTTCTGGGGCCAACGTCCTGACTTTC
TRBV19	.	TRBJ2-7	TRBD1	CASSRGTGTHYEQYF	TGTGCCAGTAGTAGAGGGACAGGGACCCACTACGAGCAGTACTTC
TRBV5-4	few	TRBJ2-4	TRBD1	CASSLGDRGWNIQYF	TGTGCCAGCAGCTTGGGGGACAGGGGCTGGAACATTCAGTACTTC